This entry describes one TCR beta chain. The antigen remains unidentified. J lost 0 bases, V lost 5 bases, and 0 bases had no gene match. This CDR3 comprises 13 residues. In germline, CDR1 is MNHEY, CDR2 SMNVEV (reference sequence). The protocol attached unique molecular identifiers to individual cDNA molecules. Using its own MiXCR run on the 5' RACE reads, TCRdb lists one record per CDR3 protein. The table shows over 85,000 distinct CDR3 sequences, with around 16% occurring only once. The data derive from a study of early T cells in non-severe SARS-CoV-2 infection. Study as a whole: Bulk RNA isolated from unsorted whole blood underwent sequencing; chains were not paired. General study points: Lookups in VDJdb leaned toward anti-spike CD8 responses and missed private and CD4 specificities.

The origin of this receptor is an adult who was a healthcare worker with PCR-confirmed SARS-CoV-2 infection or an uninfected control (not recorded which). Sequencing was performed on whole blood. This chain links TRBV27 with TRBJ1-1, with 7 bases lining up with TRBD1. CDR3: CASSTGVNTEAFF. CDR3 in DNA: TGTGCCAGCAGTACAGGGGTGAACACTGAAGCTTTCTTT.